A single TCR beta chain is shown here with its context. At the DNA level, this CDR3 is encoded by other sequences in the same sample as well. The entry originates in a study of blood T cell repertoires in COVID-19. Across the whole study: Sites in the United States, Italy and Spain provided acute and convalescent COVID-19 samples.

Cohorts were assigned according to the clinical history that participants reported. As handled by the study authors: Amplification of reference gene primers was used by the study to estimate nucleated cell counts. Produced via immunoSEQ multiplex PCR; TCRdb's table is partial and in-frame only. V and J calls and clone size are those listed in that table; D and trimming were worked out from the DNA. The sample lists 240,000 or so clones, more than 75% occurring once. CDR1 is MNHEY and CDR2 is SMNVEV in the germline V gene (reference sequence). Trimming removed 2 bases from V and 5 bases from J; junction bases left unmatched: 1. CDR3 length: 13 amino acids.

Material: PBMCs or T cells enriched from blood (not recorded which). The rearrangement links TRBV27 to TRBJ1-2, with 8 bases identical to TRBD1. The receptor was derived from a woman aged 45-65 years who had recovered from COVID-19. This chain's CDR3 is CASSLGQGYGYTF. CDR3 sequence (DNA): TGTGCCAGCAGTTTAGGACAGGGATATGGCTACACCTTC.